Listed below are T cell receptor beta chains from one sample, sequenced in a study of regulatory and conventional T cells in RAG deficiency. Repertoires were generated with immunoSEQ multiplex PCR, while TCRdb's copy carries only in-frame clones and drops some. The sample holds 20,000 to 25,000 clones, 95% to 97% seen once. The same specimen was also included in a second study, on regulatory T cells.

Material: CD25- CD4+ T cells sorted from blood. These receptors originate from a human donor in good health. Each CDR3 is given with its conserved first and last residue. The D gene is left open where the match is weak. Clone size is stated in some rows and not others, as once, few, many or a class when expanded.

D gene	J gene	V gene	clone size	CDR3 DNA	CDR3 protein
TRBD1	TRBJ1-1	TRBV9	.	TGTGCCAGCAGCGCACAGGGGCGAGAAACTGAAGCTTTCTTT	CASSAQGRETEAFF
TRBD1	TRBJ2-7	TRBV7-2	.	TGTGCCAGCAGCCCGGGACAGGCCTCCTACGAGCAGTACTTC	CASSPGQASYEQYF
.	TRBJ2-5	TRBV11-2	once	TGTGCCAGCAGCTTAGGACTCGAAGAGACCCAGTACTTC	CASSLGLEETQYF
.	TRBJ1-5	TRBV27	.	TGTGCCAGCAGTGTTTCCAGGGGTTTAAATCAGCCCCAGCATTTT	CASSVSRGLNQPQHF
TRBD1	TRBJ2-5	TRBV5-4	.	TGTGCCAGCAGCTTAGGAACGGACAGGGGCTTGGAGACCCAGTACTTC	CASSLGTDRGLETQYF
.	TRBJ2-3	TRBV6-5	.	TGTGCCAGCAGGTCCGGGGCAGATACGCAGTATTTT	CASRSGADTQYF
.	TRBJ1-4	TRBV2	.	TGTGCCAGCAGTGAGGTGCGGGGATCTAATGAAAAACTGTTTTTT	CASSEVRGSNEKLFF
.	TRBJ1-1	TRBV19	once	TGTGCCGCCCACTCGAACAGGTTTGGAACTGAAGCTTTCTTT	CAAHSNRFGTEAFF
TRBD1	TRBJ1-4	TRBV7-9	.	TGTGCCAGCAGCTTAGGGGGGACAGGGGCGTCAAGTCGGAAACTGTTTTTT	CASSLGGTGASSRKLFF
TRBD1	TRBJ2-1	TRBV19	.	TGTGCCAGTAGGGACCCCTTGGGACAGGACTACAATGAGCAGTTCTTC	CASRDPLGQDYNEQFF
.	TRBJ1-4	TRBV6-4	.	TGTGCCAGCAGTGCCTCGAGCGGACGTGGTAATGAAAAACTGTTTTTT	CASSASSGRGNEKLFF
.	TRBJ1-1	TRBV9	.	TGTGCCAGCAGCGTAAGTCAGTTGAACACTGAAGCTTTCTTT	CASSVSQLNTEAFF
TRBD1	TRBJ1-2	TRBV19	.	TGTGCCAGTAGTGCGGGGACAGCTGATTCCTTCTATACCTATGGCTACACCTTC	CASSAGTADSFYTYGYTF
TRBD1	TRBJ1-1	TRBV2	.	TGTGCCAGCAGCGACCCTGGGACAGCGAACACTGAAGCTTTCTTT	CASSDPGTANTEAFF
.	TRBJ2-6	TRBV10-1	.	TGCGCCAGCAGGAGATCCCAGGGCCCGAGGGGGGCCAACGTCCTGACTTTC	CASRRSQGPRGANVLTF
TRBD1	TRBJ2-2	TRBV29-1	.	TGCAGCGTTGGGACAGGAGTGAACACCGGGGAGCTGTTTTTT	CSVGTGVNTGELFF
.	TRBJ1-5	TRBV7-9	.	TGTGCCAGCAGCTTATCGGCGGGGACCCAGCATTTT	CASSLSAGTQHF
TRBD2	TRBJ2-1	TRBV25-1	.	TGTGCCAGCAGCCCTAGCGGGGGGGTGTACAATGAGCAGTTCTTC	CASSPSGGVYNEQFF
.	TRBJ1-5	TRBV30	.	TGTGCCTGGAGTCGAAGCCGACAGCCGGGAGGCAATCAGCCCCAGCATTTT	CAWSRSRQPGGNQPQHF
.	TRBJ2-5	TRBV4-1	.	TGCGCCAGCAGCCAAATCTCGAGTTATCGAGGGGAGACCCAGTACTTC	CASSQISSYRGETQYF
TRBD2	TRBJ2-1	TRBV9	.	TGTGCCAGCAGCGTAGGGACTAGCGGGGGCGGGGAGCAGTTCTTC	CASSVGTSGGGEQFF
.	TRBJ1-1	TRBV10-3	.	TGTGCCATCAGGAGAGAATGGGCGAACACTGAAGCTTTCTTT	CAIRREWANTEAFF
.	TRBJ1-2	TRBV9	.	TGTGCCAGCAGCGTATCTCTGAGGGAAGGCTACACCTTC	CASSVSLREGYTF
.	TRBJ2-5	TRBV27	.	TGTGCCAGCAGTTTATACAGCCGGCAGGGAGAGACCCAGTACTTC	CASSLYSRQGETQYF
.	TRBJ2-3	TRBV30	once	TGTGCCGCGAGGGCCTCACCCACGATTGATACGCAGTATTTT	CAARASPTIDTQYF
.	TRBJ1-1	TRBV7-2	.	TGTGCCAGCAGCGCTCACAGGGTGGGGGCTGAAGCTTTCTTT	CASSAHRVGAEAFF
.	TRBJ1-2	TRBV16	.	TGTGCCAGCAGCGATGGGACTGCAGGCTACACCTTC	CASSDGTAGYTF
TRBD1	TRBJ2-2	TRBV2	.	TGTGCCAGCAGGGATACCGGGACAGGTGCCGGGGAGCTGTTTTTT	CASRDTGTGAGELFF
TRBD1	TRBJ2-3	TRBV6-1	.	TGTGCCAGCAGGAGACAGGGGAGGACAGATACGCAGTATTTT	CASRRQGRTDTQYF
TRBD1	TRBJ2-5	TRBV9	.	TGTGCCAGCAGCACCCGGACAGGGCGGGAGACCCAGTACTTC	CASSTRTGRETQYF
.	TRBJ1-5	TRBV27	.	TGTGCCAGCAGTTTTCGGGGAAATCAGCCCCAGCATTTT	CASSFRGNQPQHF
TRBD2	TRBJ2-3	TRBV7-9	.	TGTGCCAGCAGCTTAGCGAATAGTCGCGGGGGGGCTGGCACAGATACGCAGTATTTT	CASSLANSRGGAGTDTQYF
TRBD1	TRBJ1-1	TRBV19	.	TGTGCCAGTAGCCTCGACAGGGGCCACACTGAAGCTTTCTTT	CASSLDRGHTEAFF
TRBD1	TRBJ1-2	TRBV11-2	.	TGTGCCAGCAGCTTAGATCGGACAGGGGATGGCTACACCTTC	CASSLDRTGDGYTF
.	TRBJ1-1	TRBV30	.	TGTGCCTGGAGTGTACAGGCGAACACTGAAGCTTTCTTT	CAWSVQANTEAFF
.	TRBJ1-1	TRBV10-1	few	TGCGCCAGCATAGAAACTGAAGCTTTCTTT	CASIETEAFF
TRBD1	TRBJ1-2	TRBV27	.	TGTGCCAGCAGTACCCCAGGGGGAGGAGGCTACACCTTC	CASSTPGGGGYTF
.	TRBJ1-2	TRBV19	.	TGTGCCAGTAGTATAGGGGAGGAGAACTATGGCTACACCTTC	CASSIGEENYGYTF
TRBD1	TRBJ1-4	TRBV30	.	TGTGCCTGGGCTACTGGGACAGGGGATGAAAAACTGTTTTTT	CAWATGTGDEKLFF
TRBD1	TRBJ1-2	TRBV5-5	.	TGTGCCAGCAGACAGAACCCTTGGACAGGGCCCCACTATGGCTACACCTTC	CASRQNPWTGPHYGYTF
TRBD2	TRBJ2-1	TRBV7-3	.	TGTGCCAGCAGATACCGGGCGACTAGCGGGGGAAATGAGCAGTTCTTC	CASRYRATSGGNEQFF
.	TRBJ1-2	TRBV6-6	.	TGTGCCAGCAATAGAGGCAGGGTTGATGGCTACACCTTC	CASNRGRVDGYTF
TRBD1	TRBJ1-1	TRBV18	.	TGTGCCAGCTCACCGGGGCGACAGGGTGGCACTGAAGCTTTCTTT	CASSPGRQGGTEAFF
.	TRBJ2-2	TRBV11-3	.	TGTGCCAGCAGCTTTTCGGGGGGCGACACCGGGGAGCTGTTTTTT	CASSFSGGDTGELFF
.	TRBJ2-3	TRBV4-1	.	TGCGCCAGCAGCCAAGTCCTACCGCGCACAGATACGCAGTATTTT	CASSQVLPRTDTQYF
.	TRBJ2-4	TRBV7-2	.	TGTGCCAGCAGTAGTCTAGCCAAAAACATTCAGTACTTC	CASSSLAKNIQYF
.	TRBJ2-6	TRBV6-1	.	TGTGCCAGCAGTGATGATGAGGTATCCTCTGGGGCCAACGTCCTGACTTTC	CASSDDEVSSGANVLTF
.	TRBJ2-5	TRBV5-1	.	TGCGCCAGCAGCTTGGGCCCAACGGAGCGAGAGACCCAGTACTTC	CASSLGPTERETQYF
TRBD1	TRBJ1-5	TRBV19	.	TGTGCCAGTAGTATTGGGACAGGGAAATATCAGCCCCAGCATTTT	CASSIGTGKYQPQHF
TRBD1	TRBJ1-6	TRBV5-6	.	TGTGCCAGCAGCGTGGACAGGTATAATTCACCCCTCCACTTT	CASSVDRYNSPLHF
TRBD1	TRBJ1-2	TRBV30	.	TGTGCCTGGAGGGGGACAGGGGGCGACGGCTATGGCTACACCTTC	CAWRGTGGDGYGYTF
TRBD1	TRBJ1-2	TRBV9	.	TGTGCCAGCAGCGCCCAAGAAACAGGGGGATTAGGCTACACCTTC	CASSAQETGGLGYTF
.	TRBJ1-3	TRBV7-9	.	TGTGCCAGCAGCTCCTGGACGGAGGTCTCTGGAAACACCATATATTTT	CASSSWTEVSGNTIYF
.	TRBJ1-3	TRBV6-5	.	TGTGCCAGCAGCGAACTAGCTGGAAACACCATATATTTT	CASSELAGNTIYF
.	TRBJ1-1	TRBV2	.	TGTGCCAGCAGTGACGTCGCGGTAAACACTGAAGCTTTCTTT	CASSDVAVNTEAFF